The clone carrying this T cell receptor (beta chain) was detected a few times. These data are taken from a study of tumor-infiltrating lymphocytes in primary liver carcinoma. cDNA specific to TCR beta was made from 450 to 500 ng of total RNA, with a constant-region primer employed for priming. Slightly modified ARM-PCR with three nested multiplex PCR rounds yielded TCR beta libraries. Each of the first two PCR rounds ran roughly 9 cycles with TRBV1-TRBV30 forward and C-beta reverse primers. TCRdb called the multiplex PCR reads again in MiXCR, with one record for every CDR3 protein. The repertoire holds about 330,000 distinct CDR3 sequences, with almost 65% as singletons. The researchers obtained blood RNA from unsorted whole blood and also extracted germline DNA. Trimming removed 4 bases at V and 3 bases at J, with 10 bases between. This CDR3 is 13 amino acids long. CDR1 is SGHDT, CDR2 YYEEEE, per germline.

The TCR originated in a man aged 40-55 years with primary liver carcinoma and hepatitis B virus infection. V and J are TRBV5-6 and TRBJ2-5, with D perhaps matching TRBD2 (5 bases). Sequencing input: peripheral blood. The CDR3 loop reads CASSVDGKETQYF. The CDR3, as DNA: TGTGCCAGCAGCGTGGACGGGAAAGAGACCCAGTACTTC.